A selection of T cell receptor beta chains follows, all from one sample in a study of control samples from healthy donors and cancer patients. Clones were read by immunoSEQ multiplex PCR, and TCRdb kept only the in-frame ones, dropping some. The sample carries about 97,000 clones, about 91% recorded once. Input material: blood. The source is a woman younger than 35 in good health. Both conserved end residues are part of each CDR3. Fields, in order: D gene, J gene, V gene, clone size, CDR3 protein, CDR3 DNA. D genes are given only for firm matches. Only some rows state a clone size, as once, few, many or a class for expanded clones.

>TRBD1|TRBJ1-3|TRBV30|.
CAWSVGGGNTIYF
TGTGCCTGGAGTGTTGGAGGGGGCAACACCATATATTTT
>.|TRBJ2-1|TRBV7-9|.
CASSLGPLRNEQFF
TGTGCCAGCAGCTTAGGTCCCTTACGCAATGAGCAGTTCTTC
>.|TRBJ1-5|TRBV28|.
CASSPDQPQHF
TGTGCCAGCAGTCCTGATCAGCCCCAGCATTTT
>TRBD2|TRBJ2-1|TRBV11-2|.
CASSTTVGTSGRAVEQFF
TGTGCCAGCAGCACTACGGTCGGGACTAGCGGGAGGGCCGTTGAGCAGTTCTTC
>TRBD2|TRBJ2-2|TRBV10-1|.
CASSESGTSGVTGELFF
TGCGCCAGCAGTGAGTCCGGGACTAGCGGGGTCACCGGGGAGCTGTTTTTT
>TRBD1|TRBJ1-5|TRBV7-9|.
CASGGTVNQPQHF
TGTGCCAGCGGTGGGACAGTCAATCAGCCCCAGCATTTT
>TRBD1|TRBJ2-1|TRBV6-6|.
CASRIPTGNNEQFF
TGTGCCAGCAGGATTCCGACAGGGAACAATGAGCAGTTCTTC
>.|TRBJ1-5|TRBV6-5|.
CASNTGSSNQPQHF
TGTGCCAGCAATACAGGTTCTAGCAATCAGCCCCAGCATTTT
>.|TRBJ1-6|TRBV6-1|.
CASSEAPGNSPLHF
TGTGCCAGCAGTGAGGCCCCCGGGAATTCACCCCTCCACTTT
>.|TRBJ2-5|TRBV7-7|once
CASSLWPGETQYF
TGTGCTAGCAGCTTATGGCCTGGAGAGACCCAGTACTTC
>TRBD1|TRBJ2-1|TRBV7-9|once
CASSASGTGSTSYNEQFF
TGTGCCAGCAGCGCGTCCGGGACAGGGTCTACGTCCTACAATGAGCAGTTCTTC
>.|TRBJ1-5|TRBV27|.
CASSEYSNQPQHF
TGTGCCAGCAGCGAATATAGCAATCAGCCCCAGCATTTT
>TRBD1|TRBJ1-2|TRBV27|.
CASSLKRSGGGYTF
TGTGCCAGCAGTTTAAAGCGTTCAGGGGGTGGCTACACCTTC
>.|TRBJ2-1|TRBV13|.
CASSLTANEQFF
TGTGCCAGCAGCTTAACTGCCAATGAGCAGTTCTTC
>TRBD2|TRBJ2-7|TRBV2|once
CASGTISMGEQYF
TGTGCCAGCGGGACTATCAGCATGGGAGAGCAGTACTTC
>TRBD1|TRBJ2-7|TRBV25-1|.
CASSESGTGVGDEQYF
TGTGCCAGCAGTGAATCGGGGACAGGGGTAGGCGACGAGCAGTACTTC
>.|TRBJ1-5|TRBV19|.
CASSTSSSNQPQHF
TGTGCCAGTAGCACGTCCAGCAGCAATCAGCCCCAGCATTTT
>TRBD2|TRBJ2-7|TRBV11-1|.
CASSKSSGLREQYF
TGTGCCAGCAGCAAATCTAGCGGCCTGAGGGAGCAGTACTTC
>.|TRBJ2-1|TRBV2|.
CASSDGPFNEQFF
TGTGCCAGCAGTGACGGGCCATTCAATGAGCAGTTCTTC
>TRBD2|TRBJ2-5|TRBV5-1|.
CASSFPSGVEETQYF
TGCGCCAGCAGCTTCCCTAGCGGGGTAGAAGAGACCCAGTACTTC
>.|TRBJ2-7|TRBV18|.
CASSPVLGGDEQYF
TGTGCCAGCTCACCAGTCCTCGGAGGGGACGAGCAGTACTTC
>.|TRBJ2-5|TRBV6-2/TRBV6-3|.
CASSYGQQVTETQYF
TGTGCCAGCAGTTACGGGCAACAGGTAACAGAGACCCAGTACTTC
>.|TRBJ2-5|TRBV2|.
CASSGPRGETQYF
TGTGCCAGCAGTGGGCCCCGGGGAGAGACCCAGTACTTC
>.|TRBJ1-1|TRBV7-9|.
CASSLVDESTEAFF
TGTGCCAGCAGCTTAGTCGACGAGAGCACTGAAGCTTTCTTT
>.|TRBJ2-7|TRBV27|.
CASTNAPGTGEQYF
TGTGCCAGCACAAACGCGCCAGGGACCGGCGAGCAGTACTTC
>.|TRBJ2-4|TRBV29-1|.
CSVQGGGNIQYF
TGCAGCGTTCAGGGGGGAGGAAACATTCAGTACTTC